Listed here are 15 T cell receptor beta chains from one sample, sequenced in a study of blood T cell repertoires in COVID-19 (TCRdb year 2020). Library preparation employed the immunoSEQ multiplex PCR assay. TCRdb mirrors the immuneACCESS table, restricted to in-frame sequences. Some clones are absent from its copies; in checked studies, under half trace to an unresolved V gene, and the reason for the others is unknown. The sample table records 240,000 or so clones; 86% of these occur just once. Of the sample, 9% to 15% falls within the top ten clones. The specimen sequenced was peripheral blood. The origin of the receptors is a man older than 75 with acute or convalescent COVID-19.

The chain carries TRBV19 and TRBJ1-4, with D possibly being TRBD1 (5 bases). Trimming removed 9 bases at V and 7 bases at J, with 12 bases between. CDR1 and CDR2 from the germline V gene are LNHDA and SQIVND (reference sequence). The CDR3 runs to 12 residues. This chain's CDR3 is CASRDRLEKLFF. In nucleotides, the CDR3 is TGTGCCAGCAGAGACAGACTTGAAAAACTGTTTTTT.

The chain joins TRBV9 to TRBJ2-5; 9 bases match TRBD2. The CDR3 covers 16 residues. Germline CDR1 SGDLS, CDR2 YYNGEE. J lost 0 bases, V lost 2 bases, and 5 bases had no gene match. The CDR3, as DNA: TGTGCCAGCAGCGTCGCCAGCGGGGGGAACCAAGAGACCCAGTACTTC. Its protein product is CASSVASGGNQETQYF. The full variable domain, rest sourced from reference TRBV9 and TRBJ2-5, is DSGVTQTPKHLITATGQRVTLRCSPRSGDLSVYWYQQSLDQGLQFLIQYYNGEERAKGNILERFSAQQFPDLHSELNLSSLELGDSALYFCASSVASGGNQETQYFGPGTRLLVL.

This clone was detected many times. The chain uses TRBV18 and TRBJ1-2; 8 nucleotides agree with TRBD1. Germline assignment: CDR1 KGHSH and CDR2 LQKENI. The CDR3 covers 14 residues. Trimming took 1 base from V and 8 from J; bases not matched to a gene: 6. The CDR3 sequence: CASSPLGQGGGYTF. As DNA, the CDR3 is TGTGCCAGCTCACCACTAGGACAGGGCGGCGGCTACACCTTC.

Written as DNA, the CDR3 is TGTGCCAGCGAGGGACAGGGGGATGAAAAACTGTTTTTT. Encoded protein: CASEGQGDEKLFF. The chain uses TRBV7-2 and TRBJ1-4, with 11 bases aligning to TRBD1. CDR1 and CDR2 (germline): SGHTA, FQGNSA. Trimming took 8 bases from V and 6 from J; bases not matched to a gene: 2. This CDR3 comprises 13 residues.

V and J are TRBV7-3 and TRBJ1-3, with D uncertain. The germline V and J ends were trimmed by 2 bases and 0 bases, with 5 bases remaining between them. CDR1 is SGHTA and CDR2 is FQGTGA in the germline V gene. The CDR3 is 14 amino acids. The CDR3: CASSLESSGNTIYF. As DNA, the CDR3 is TGTGCCAGCAGCTTAGAGTCCTCTGGAAACACCATATATTTT.

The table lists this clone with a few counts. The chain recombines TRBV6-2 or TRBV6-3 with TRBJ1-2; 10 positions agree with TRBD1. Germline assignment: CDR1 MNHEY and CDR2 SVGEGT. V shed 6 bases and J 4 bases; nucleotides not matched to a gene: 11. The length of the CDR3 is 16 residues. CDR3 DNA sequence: TGTGCCAGCAGCCCACCCGGGACAGGGGTATCCTATGGCTACACCTTC. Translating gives CASSPPGTGVSYGYTF.

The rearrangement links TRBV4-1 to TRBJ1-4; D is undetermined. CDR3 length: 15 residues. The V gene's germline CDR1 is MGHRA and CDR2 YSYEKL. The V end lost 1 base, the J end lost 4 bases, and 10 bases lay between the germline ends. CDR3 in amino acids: CASSQVEQINEKLFF. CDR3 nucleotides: TGCGCCAGCAGCCAAGTTGAACAGATTAATGAAAAACTGTTTTTT.

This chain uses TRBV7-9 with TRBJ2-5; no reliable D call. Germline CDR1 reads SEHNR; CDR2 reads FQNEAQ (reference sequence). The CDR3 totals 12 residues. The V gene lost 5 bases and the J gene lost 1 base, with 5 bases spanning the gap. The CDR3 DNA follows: TGTGCCAGCAGCCCTCCCCAAGAGACCCAGTACTTC. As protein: CASSPPQETQYF.

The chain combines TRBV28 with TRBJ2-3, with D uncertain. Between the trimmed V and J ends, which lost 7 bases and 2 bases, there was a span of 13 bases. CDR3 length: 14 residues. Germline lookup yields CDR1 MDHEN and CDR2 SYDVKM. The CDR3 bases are TGTGCCAGCACCCAACAGTTATCCACAGATACGCAGTATTTT. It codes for CASTQQLSTDTQYF.

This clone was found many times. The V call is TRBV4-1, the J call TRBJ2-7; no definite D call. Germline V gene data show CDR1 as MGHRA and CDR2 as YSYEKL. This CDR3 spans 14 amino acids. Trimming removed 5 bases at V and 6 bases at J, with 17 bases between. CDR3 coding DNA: TGCGCCAGCAGCTCAAGCTTGCTAAGCCGCGAGCAGTACTTC. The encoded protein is CASSSSLLSREQYF.

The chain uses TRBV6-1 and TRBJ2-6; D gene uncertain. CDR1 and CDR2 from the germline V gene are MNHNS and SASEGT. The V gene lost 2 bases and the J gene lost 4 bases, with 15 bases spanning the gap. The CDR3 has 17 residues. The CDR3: CASSEMTGMAGANVLTF. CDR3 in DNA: TGTGCCAGCAGTGAAATGACTGGTATGGCCGGGGCCAACGTCCTGACTTTC.

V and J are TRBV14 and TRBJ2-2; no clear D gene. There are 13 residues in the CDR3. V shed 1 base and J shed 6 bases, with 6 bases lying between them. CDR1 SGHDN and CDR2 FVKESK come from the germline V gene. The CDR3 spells CASSQAFPGELFF. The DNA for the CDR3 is TGTGCCAGCAGCCAAGCATTCCCCGGGGAGCTGTTTTTT.

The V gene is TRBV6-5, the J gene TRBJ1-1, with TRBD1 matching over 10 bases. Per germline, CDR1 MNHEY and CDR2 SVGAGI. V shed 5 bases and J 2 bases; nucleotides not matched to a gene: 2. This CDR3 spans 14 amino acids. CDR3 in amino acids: CASSRQGANTEAFF. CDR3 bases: TGTGCCAGCAGTCGACAGGGGGCAAACACTGAAGCTTTCTTT.

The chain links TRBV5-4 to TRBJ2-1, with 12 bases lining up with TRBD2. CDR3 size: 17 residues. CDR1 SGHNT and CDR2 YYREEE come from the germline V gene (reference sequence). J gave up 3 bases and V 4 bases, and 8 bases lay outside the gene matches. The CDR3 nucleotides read TGTGCCAGCAGCCTTGGACTAGCGGGGACCCGCTACAATGAGCAGTTCTTC. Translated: CASSLGLAGTRYNEQFF. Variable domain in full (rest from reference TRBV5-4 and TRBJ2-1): ETGVTQSPTHLIKTRGQQVTLRCSSQSGHNTVSWYQQALGQGPQFIFQYYREEENGRGNFPPRFSGLQFPNYSSELNVNALELDDSALYLCASSLGLAGTRYNEQFFGPGTRLTVL.

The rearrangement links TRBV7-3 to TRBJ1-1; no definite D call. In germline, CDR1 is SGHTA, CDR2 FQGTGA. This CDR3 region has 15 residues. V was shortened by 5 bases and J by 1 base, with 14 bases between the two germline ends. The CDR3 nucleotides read TGTGCCAGCAGCCGCGACGGACTGACGAACACTGAAGCTTTCTTT. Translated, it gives CASSRDGLTNTEAFF.